The 2 T cell receptor beta chains given below trace back to one sample, sequenced in a study of T-cell reconstitution after alpha-beta-depleted transplantation in children. Construction of the TCRbeta library involved unique molecular identifiers. TCRdb used MiXCR to reprocess the PCR reads, holding one entry per CDR3 protein. This sample has 440,000 or so distinct CDR3 sequences, with roughly 10% found just once. The sample was PBMCs from the stem cell graft donor, taken from the stem cell graft. All receptors come from a human donor who donated a stem cell graft to a child with acute myeloid leukemia.

The chain recombines TRBV10-3 with TRBJ2-1; D is unresolved. The V and J ends lost 6 bases and 6 bases respectively, with 12 bases between them. The CDR3 totals 13 residues. Germline V lookup: CDR1 ENHRY, CDR2 SYGVKD. The CDR3 loop is CAISLQPPNEQFF. The CDR3 nucleotides read TGTGCCATCAGCCTTCAGCCCCCCAATGAGCAGTTCTTC.

This clonotype was counted between two and nine times. This chain connects TRBV15 to TRBJ2-5, with D uncertain. With 0 bases removed from V and 5 bases from J, the gap between germline ends came to 10 bases. This CDR3 spans 14 amino acids. Germline CDR1 reads LNHNV; CDR2 reads YYDKDF (reference sequence). CDR3 coding DNA: TGTGCCACCAGCAGAGATACAAGGGTGGAGACCCAGTACTTC. It is translated as CATSRDTRVETQYF.